This TCR beta chain was sequenced during a study of shared clonotypes between healthy human individuals. Findings of the study overall: Naive subsets usually exceeded memory subsets in estimated richness. Rarefaction showed sorted-subset sequencing was incomplete despite large depth.

The donors, all of them Caucasian adults, lived in Nashville, Tennessee. As regards this clone: Its target is not known.

Assay used: immunoSEQ multiplex PCR; TCRdb lists only in-frame clones, some missing. The sample yields approximately 940,000 clones, over 75% seen once. V lost 2 bases and J lost 5, with 13 bases in between. The CDR3 sequence is 14 residues long. Germline CDR1 is SGHRS and CDR2 is YFSETQ. The specimen sequenced was memory CD4+ T cells sorted from blood. As to subset: CD45RA-negative fraction. The TCR originated in a man aged 18 to 35 in good health. The genes are TRBV5-1 and TRBJ2-5; D might be TRBD1 or TRBD2, each matching 5 bases. The CDR3 coding sequence is TGCGCCAGCAGCTTATACGGGGACGGGGAGACCCAGTACTTC. Translated, it gives CASSLYGDGETQYF.